Each of the 26 T cell receptor beta chains below was sequenced from the same sample in a study of shared clonotypes between healthy human individuals. Sequenced by immunoSEQ multiplex PCR; TCRdb stores in-frame clones only, minus some. In the table there are 550,000 to 850,000 clones, around 77% of which are singletons. The specimen was memory CD4+ T cells sorted from blood. Indicated subset: CD45RA-negative fraction. The receptors stem from a woman aged 25 to 39 in good health.

This chain connects TRBV5-4 to TRBJ2-7, with a weak D call TRBD1 (5 bases). The CDR3 has 15 residues. V gave up 2 bases and J gave up 2 bases, with 14 bases separating them. Germline loops: CDR1 SGHNT, CDR2 YYREEE (reference sequence). The CDR3 sequence: CASSLPQGNAYEQYF. The DNA for the CDR3 is TGTGCCAGCAGCTTACCCCAGGGAAACGCCTACGAGCAGTACTTC.

This clone was seen more than once but under ten times. This rearrangement joins TRBV11-3 to TRBJ2-1, with 11 nucleotides matching TRBD2. The CDR3 consists of 17 residues. Germline CDR1 reads SGHNT; CDR2 reads YENEEA. V shed 1 base, J shed 8 bases, and the junction held 10 bases outside the gene matches. The CDR3 sequence: CASSLGLTSGIADEQFF. CDR3 bases: TGTGCCAGCAGCTTAGGACTGACTAGCGGGATAGCGGATGAGCAGTTCTTC.

The chain has TRBV28 and TRBJ1-2, with 10 bases aligning to TRBD1. CDR3 size: 15 residues. V gave up 6 bases and J gave up 3 bases; unmatched junction bases: 7. Germline loops: CDR1 MDHEN, CDR2 SYDVKM. The CDR3: CASSARQGAHYGYTF. The CDR3 DNA reads TGTGCCAGCAGCGCGAGACAGGGGGCCCACTATGGCTACACCTTC.

V usage is TRBV6-5 and J usage is TRBJ1-1, with D hard to call. V was cut by 2 bases and J by 5 bases, with 9 bases left in between. Germline lookup yields CDR1 MNHEY and CDR2 SVGAGI. CDR3 length: 13 residues. CDR3 loop: CASSYGRGTEAFF. The CDR3 DNA is TGTGCCAGCAGTTACGGACGGGGAACTGAAGCTTTCTTT.

The rearrangement joins TRBV30 to TRBJ1-2, with 8 bases matching TRBD1. V lost 4 bases to trimming and J lost 5 bases; unmatched junction nucleotides: 3. There are 12 residues in the CDR3. Germline V gene lookup returns CDR1 GTSNPN and CDR2 SVGIG (reference sequence). CDR3 loop: CAWNRQGYGYTF. The CDR3 bases are TGTGCCTGGAATCGACAGGGGTATGGCTACACCTTC. Full variable domain (missing parts from reference TRBV30 and TRBJ1-2): SQTIHQWPATLVQPVGSPLSLECTVEGTSNPNLYWYRQAAGRGLQLLFYSVGIGQISSEVPQNLSASRPQDRQFILSSKKLLLSDSGFYLCAWNRQGYGYTFGSGTRLTVV.

This chain uses TRBV29-1 with TRBJ2-7; D is perhaps TRBD1 (5 bases). V was pared by 5 bases and J by 1 base, with 15 bases between. This CDR3 spans 14 amino acids. Germline V gene sequence: CDR1 SQVTM, CDR2 ANQGSEA. The CDR3, as DNA: TGCAGCGTTTTCGACAGTTGGGTTTCCTACGAGCAGTACTTC. As protein: CSVFDSWVSYEQYF.

This clone was seen repeatedly, ten times or more. The chain joins TRBV5-1 to TRBJ1-1; D might be TRBD1 (5 bases). Deletions cut 4 bases from V and 3 bases from J, with 16 bases between. The CDR3 has 15 residues. Germline CDR1 SGHRS, CDR2 YFSETQ. The CDR3 DNA follows: TGCGCCAGCAGCCCCCTCGAGGGGCAGGACACTGAAGCTTTCTTT. Amino acid sequence: CASSPLEGQDTEAFF.

J is TRBJ2-7 and V is TRBV10-2; D call uncertain. Looked up from germline, CDR1 is WSHSY and CDR2 is SAAADI. V lost 3 bases to trimming and J lost 3 bases, with 9 bases between them. The CDR3 contains 13 residues. Here the CDR3 reads CASSESLIYEQYF. DNA for the CDR3: TGCGCCAGCAGTGAAAGTCTGATCTACGAGCAGTACTTC.

The chain uses TRBV11-2 and TRBJ1-1; unclear D gene. V was pared by 6 bases and J by 7 bases, with 12 bases between. The CDR3 is made up of 12 amino acids. Germline-derived CDR1 and CDR2 are SGHAT and FQNNGV. The CDR3 region has the DNA TGTGCCAGCAGTTACCCGGAGGGTGAAGCTTTCTTT. Its translation: CASSYPEGEAFF. Based on the CDR3 plus reference TRBV11-2 and TRBJ1-1, the full variable domain is EAGVAQSPRYKIIEKRQSVAFWCNPISGHATLYWYQQILGQGPKLLIQFQNNGVVDDSQLPKDRFSAERLKGVDSTLKIQPAKLEDSAVYLCASSYPEGEAFFGQGTRLTVV.

The V call is TRBV28, the J call TRBJ2-1, with D unclear. The germline V and J ends were trimmed by 8 bases and 6 bases, with 11 bases remaining between them. The CDR3 is 12 amino acids. Germline V gene sequence: CDR1 MDHEN, CDR2 SYDVKM. The CDR3 DNA sequence: TGTGCCAGCTACAGTCATTTCAATGAGCAGTTCTTC. Its translation is CASYSHFNEQFF.

This clone appeared once. The chain recombines TRBV28 with TRBJ2-5; possible D gene TRBD2, 7 bases. Trimming stripped 6 bases from V and 4 bases from J, with 21 bases between. This CDR3 comprises 16 residues. CDR1 is MDHEN, CDR2 SYDVKM, per germline. The CDR3 region has the DNA TGTGCCAGCAGGGGTAGACTAGGGGGGGCCCCAGAGACCCAGTACTTC. Translation: CASRGRLGGAPETQYF.

In its sample, this clone was seen once. The chain is built from TRBV6-6 and TRBJ1-2; TRBD1 matches at 7 bases. Per germline, CDR1 MNHNY and CDR2 SVGAGI (reference sequence). After removal of 6 bases from V and 6 bases from J, the junction contained 13 bases not matched to a gene. The CDR3 length is 15 residues. CDR3 residues: CASSRDRDSTDGYTF. The CDR3 DNA reads as TGTGCCAGCAGCCGAGACAGGGATTCTACGGATGGCTACACCTTC.

The CDR3 DNA sequence: TGTGCCAGCAAGGAAACGGGACTAGCACAGGAGACCCAGTACTTC. It codes for CASKETGLAQETQYF. The chain has TRBV6-5 and TRBJ2-5; 9 bases agree with TRBD2. The CDR3 covers 15 residues. Per the germline V gene, CDR1 is MNHEY and CDR2 is SVGAGI. The V and J ends lost 7 bases and 5 bases, in that order; junction bases with no gene match: 11.

The chain couples TRBV7-2 to TRBJ2-7; 8 bases are a match to TRBD1. V lost 5 bases, J lost 2 bases, and 5 bases stayed unmatched. Germline CDR1 reads SGHTA; CDR2 reads FQGNSA. This CDR3 region has 14 residues. DNA for the CDR3: TGTGCCAGCAGCACAGACAGGGGCCCCTACGAGCAGTACTTC. Protein sequence: CASSTDRGPYEQYF.

The CDR3 region is CASSFARTGAGNTIYF. The CDR3 region has the DNA TGTGCCAGCAGTTTCGCTCGGACAGGGGCTGGAAACACCATATATTTT. The V gene is TRBV6-5, the J gene TRBJ1-3; 9 nucleotides match TRBD1. The CDR3 contains 16 residues. Germline CDR1 is MNHEY and CDR2 is SVGAGI. The V gene end was trimmed by 4 bases and the J gene end by 2 bases; junction bases not matched to a gene: 6.

The V gene is TRBV10-1, the J gene TRBJ2-1, with 11 bases lining up with TRBD2. V trimming: 5 bases; J trimming: 3 bases; junction bases outside the gene matches: 0. Germline CDR1 is WNHNN and CDR2 is SYGVQD (reference sequence). This CDR3 spans 14 amino acids. The CDR3 DNA sequence: TGCGCCAGCAGTACTAGCGGGAGCTACAATGAGCAGTTCTTC. As protein: CASSTSGSYNEQFF.

Details on this clone: Different DNA sequences within this sample yield the same CDR3. The V call is TRBV7-2, the J call TRBJ2-7, with D hard to call. CDR1 and CDR2 from the germline V gene are SGHTA and FQGNSA. The ends were cut back, 5 bases at V and 4 bases at J, with 12 bases in the middle. The CDR3 contains 13 residues. The CDR3 is CASSLPQIYEQYF. In nucleotides, the CDR3 is TGTGCCAGCAGCCTCCCCCAAATTTACGAGCAGTACTTC.

Notes on this clone: In the same sample, other DNA sequences code for this CDR3. This chain uses TRBV7-3 with TRBJ2-1; tentatively, D is TRBD2 (6 bases). V was cut by 2 bases and J by 4 bases, with 12 bases left in between. The germline gives CDR1 SGHTA, CDR2 FQGTGA. CDR3 length: 15 residues. This CDR3 is CASSLGSGLYNEQFF. As DNA, the CDR3 is TGTGCCAGCAGCTTAGGTTCGGGACTTTACAATGAGCAGTTCTTC. The whole variable domain, remainder taken from reference TRBV7-3 and TRBJ2-1, is GAGVSQTPSNKVTEKGKYVELRCDPISGHTALYWYRQSLGQGPEFLIYFQGTGAADDSGLPNDRFFAVRPEGSVSTLKIQRTERGDSAVYLCASSLGSGLYNEQFFGPGTRLTVL.

The V and J genes are TRBV4-1 and TRBJ2-1; 13 bases line up with TRBD2. The germline gives CDR1 MGHRA, CDR2 YSYEKL. With 4 bases clipped from V and 4 bases from J, the junction kept 4 bases outside the gene matches. This CDR3 has 16 amino acids. DNA of the CDR3: TGCGCCAGCAGCCCACCGGGACTAGCGGGATACAATGAGCAGTTCTTC. Amino acids: CASSPPGLAGYNEQFF.

The chain has TRBV7-2 and TRBJ2-5; D is possibly TRBD1 or TRBD2 (5 bases each). The J call may be faulty, since TRBJ2-7 better matches the DNA end. Germline loops: CDR1 SGHTA, CDR2 FQGNSA. The CDR3 has 14 amino acids. CDR3 amino acids: CASSLIGATYEQYF. CDR3 nucleotide sequence: TGTGCCAGCAGCTTAATCGGGGCGACCTACGAGCAGTACTTC.

This clone was observed a single time. The sample contains more than one DNA sequence encoding this CDR3. The chain employs TRBV5-1 and TRBJ2-3, with 9 nucleotides matching TRBD1. Germline trimming cut 4 bases from V and 2 bases from J; bases unmatched to any gene: 8. CDR3 length: 16 residues. The germline V gene encodes CDR1 SGHRS and CDR2 YFSETQ. The CDR3: CASSLGQGASTDTQYF. DNA of the CDR3: TGCGCCAGCAGCCTGGGACAGGGAGCATCCACAGATACGCAGTATTTT.

The J gene is TRBJ2-5, the V gene TRBV10-3; D might be TRBD1 or TRBD2, each matching 5 bases. Germline lookup yields CDR1 ENHRY and CDR2 SYGVKD. The CDR3 loop spans 16 amino acids. Trimming left V 2 bases short and J 1 base short, with 14 bases between. The DNA for the CDR3 is TGTGCCATCAGTGAGCCCTCCGGGGCCTTCCAAGAGACCCAGTACTTC. It specifies CAISEPSGAFQETQYF.

This clone has at least ten counts. This chain joins TRBV5-1 and TRBJ2-7, with D possibly called TRBD1 or TRBD2 (5 bases each). The CDR3 is 17 residues long. Germline loops: CDR1 SGHRS, CDR2 YFSETQ. The ends were cut back, 3 bases at V and 2 bases at J, with 21 bases in the middle. The CDR3 region has the DNA TGCGCCAGCAGCTCGGGGTTTGGTGCCAGGGCGACCTACGAGCAGTACTTC. Translation gives CASSSGFGARATYEQYF.

In this sample, this clone turned up a few times. In DNA form, the CDR3 reads TGTGCCAGCGATAGAACTAGCGTCCCCTACAATGAGCAGTTCTTC. Protein sequence: CASDRTSVPYNEQFF. This chain links TRBV27 with TRBJ2-1, with 7 positions matching TRBD2. Germline V CDR1 and CDR2: MNHEY, SMNVEV (reference sequence). The CDR3 is made up of 15 amino acids. V lost 8 bases to trimming and J lost 2 bases; unmatched junction nucleotides: 9.

The chain recombines TRBV25-1 with TRBJ2-1, with a possible D match to TRBD1 (6 bases). Germline CDR1 reads MGHDK; CDR2 reads SYGVNS. V shed 1 base and J shed 10 bases, with 14 bases lying between them. This CDR3 is built from 14 residues. CDR3 in DNA: TGTGCCAGCAGTGAATCCCAGACAGGACGGGAGCAGTTCTTC. Protein sequence: CASSESQTGREQFF.

V is TRBV27 and J is TRBJ2-7; 10 positions match TRBD2. Germline V gene sequence: CDR1 MNHEY, CDR2 SMNVEV (reference sequence). With 3 bases clipped from V and 3 bases from J, the junction kept 11 bases outside the gene matches. There are 17 residues in the CDR3. In nucleotides, the CDR3 is TGTGCCAGCAGTTTGGTCGGGACTAGCGTAGGGATCTACGAGCAGTACTTC. It codes for CASSLVGTSVGIYEQYF.